The present T cell receptor beta chain was sequenced within a study of shared clonotypes between healthy human individuals. Across the whole study: The people who gave samples were two women and a few men aged 18 to 49. General study points: Sampling included only blood; tissue repertoires likely differ.

The CDR3 extends over 13 amino acids. CDR1 is SGHNT, CDR2 YENEEA, per germline. Between the trimmed V and J ends, which lost 3 bases and 2 bases, there was a span of 8 bases. As concerns this clone: The antigen remains unidentified.

Unsorted PBMC contributed roughly 320 ng DNA, about 30,000 T cell genomes, to each replicate PCR. Produced via immunoSEQ multiplex PCR; TCRdb's table is partial and in-frame only. This table has some 470,000 clones, roughly four fifths appearing once. The chain joins TRBV11-3 to TRBJ2-7, with D unclear. This clonotype was sampled from a woman between 35 and 50 years old in good health. Some clones in this sample may be carry-over from other donors' samples. Sequenced input: PBMCs. CDR3 in DNA: TGTGCCAGCAGCTTTGGGGAAGCCTACGAGCAGTACTTC. Amino acid sequence: CASSFGEAYEQYF.